This T cell receptor beta chain was identified in a study of T cells in tumors after PD-1 blockade. Study context: Patients had no prior checkpoint blockade, systemic immunosuppressants, or anti-cancer therapy within 4 weeks. Treatment was either pembrolizumab 200 mg every 3 weeks or cemiplimab 350 mg every 2 weeks. Daily vismodegib 150 mg continued in a subset of anti-PD-1-treated patients. General study findings and limits: Peripheral recruitment is suggested, as some novel exhausted tumor clones were in pre-treatment blood.

Method: immunoSEQ multiplex PCR; TCRdb's copy keeps in-frame clones and lacks some. Of more than 50,000 clones in the sample, approximately 79% were seen once. Germline lookup yields CDR1 SGHTS and CDR2 YDEGEE. The CDR3 is made up of 16 amino acids. V lost 1 base, J lost 3 bases, and 15 bases lay in between. Turning to this clone: Its cognate antigen is unknown.

This sample comprised PBMCs, obtained after anti-PD-1 treatment. The sequence was obtained from a human donor with basal cell carcinoma. The rearrangement joins TRBV5-8 to TRBJ2-3, with a weak D call TRBD2 (5 bases). The CDR3 region is CASSLSLRVATDTQYF. The CDR3 bases are TGTGCCAGCAGCTTGTCCTTGAGGGTGGCAACAGATACGCAGTATTTT.